A selection of T cell receptor beta chains follows, all from one sample in a study of cytomegalovirus exposure and HLA in healthy donors. The assay was immunoSEQ multiplex PCR, and TCRdb's table has in-frame clones only and misses some. There are 150,000 or so clones in the sample; roughly 80% occur only once, and about a tenth lies in the top ten. Sequencing was done on a sample of PBMCs. These receptors originate from a man aged 18 to 30 in good health and CMV-seropositive. Each CDR3 is given with its conserved first and last residue. Fields, in order: V gene, J gene, D gene, clone size, CDR3 DNA, CDR3 protein. The D gene is left open where the match is weak. Rows may omit the clone size; those that give it use once, few, many or a size class.

TRBV28	TRBJ2-7	TRBD2	-	TGTGCCAGCACCGGGGGGACGGGTTTTTACGAGCAGTACTTC	CASTGGTGFYEQYF
TRBV21-1	TRBJ1-5	-	-	TGTGCCAGCAGCAGCCAAAGAGGGGACAGGGACGATCAGCCCCAGCATTTT	CASSSQRGDRDDQPQHF
TRBV6-6	TRBJ1-2	-	-	TGTGCCAGCAGTTACTTACCCGGGTACCCCTATGGCTACACCTTC	CASSYLPGYPYGYTF
TRBV5-1	TRBJ1-2	TRBD1	-	TGCGCCAGCAGCTTGGGGGACAGGGGGCCAATCTATGGCTACACCTTC	CASSLGDRGPIYGYTF
TRBV28	TRBJ1-3	-	-	TGTGCCAGCAGTTCCTACTACGGCAGGGCCTCTGGAAACACCATATATTTT	CASSSYYGRASGNTIYF
TRBV19	TRBJ1-1	-	-	TGTGCCAGTAGTGCTAGTTGGACAGTGAACACTGAAGCTTTCTTT	CASSASWTVNTEAFF
TRBV6-6	TRBJ1-2	TRBD1	few	TGTGCCAGCAGTCGGGACAGGGCGAACTATGGCTACACCTTC	CASSRDRANYGYTF
TRBV9	TRBJ2-5	-	-	TGTGCCAGCAGCCCCTCCTTAGCCCAAGAGACCCAGTACTTC	CASSPSLAQETQYF
TRBV7-9	TRBJ2-3	TRBD2	few	TGTGCCAGCAGCTTGAGACTAGCGGGAGTTTCAGATACGCAGTATTTT	CASSLRLAGVSDTQYF
TRBV11-2	TRBJ2-1	TRBD2	-	TGTGCCAGCAGCTTGGGACTAGCGGGGATAGAGCAGTTCTTC	CASSLGLAGIEQFF
TRBV5-6	TRBJ2-7	TRBD2	-	TGTGCCAGCAGCTCTCCTAGCGGGGACTCCTACGAGCAGTACTTC	CASSSPSGDSYEQYF
TRBV7-6	TRBJ2-2	TRBD1	-	TGTGCCAGCAGCCCCCGGGACAGGTCGACCGGGGAGCTGTTTTTT	CASSPRDRSTGELFF
TRBV15	TRBJ1-1	-	-	TGTGCCACCAGCAGAGAGGCCAGAACAGATGGTGAAGCTTTCTTT	CATSREARTDGEAFF
TRBV6-6	TRBJ1-2	TRBD1	-	TGTGCCAGCAGCTCAACTCTTGACAGGGTTTATGGCTACACCTTC	CASSSTLDRVYGYTF
TRBV30	TRBJ1-2	-	-	TGTGCCTGGAGCAAAGAGGGAGCGGGGATGAGCTATGGCTACACCTTC	CAWSKEGAGMSYGYTF
TRBV2	TRBJ2-6	TRBD1	-	TGTGCCAGCACTGAACTTACAACAGGGGTGGGGGCCAACGTCCTGACTTTC	CASTELTTGVGANVLTF
TRBV4-1	TRBJ2-6	-	once	TGCGCCAGCAGCCAAGATCTGAAGAACTCGGACGTCCTGACTTTC	CASSQDLKNSDVLTF
TRBV15	TRBJ2-1	-	-	TGTGCCACCAGCGGCCATAGTGGGGGGTACAATGAGCAGTTCTTC	CATSGHSGGYNEQFF
TRBV9	TRBJ2-7	-	-	TGTGCCAGCAGCGGTGGGGCGAATTCCTACGAGCAGTACTTC	CASSGGANSYEQYF
TRBV9	TRBJ1-1	TRBD1	-	TGTGCCAGCAGCTCTGGGACAGGGGCTGAAGCTTTCTTT	CASSSGTGAEAFF
TRBV6-1	TRBJ1-2	-	-	TGTGCCAGCAGTGCTCAGAACTATGGCTACACCTTC	CASSAQNYGYTF
TRBV7-9	TRBJ2-7	TRBD2	-	TGTGCCAGCAGCAGTGGGACTAGCGGCCCCTACGAGCAGTACTTC	CASSSGTSGPYEQYF
TRBV4-2	TRBJ2-1	-	-	TGTGCCAGCAGCCACAGCTCCTACAATGAGCAGTTCTTC	CASSHSSYNEQFF
TRBV5-6	TRBJ2-1	-	-	TGTGCCAGCAGCTTGGTTCTGGGGGGGCCCAATGAGCAGTTCTTC	CASSLVLGGPNEQFF
TRBV7-9	TRBJ1-1	TRBD1	few	TGTGCCAGCAGACGGGACAGGGGGCGAGTGAACACTGAAGCTTTCTTT	CASRRDRGRVNTEAFF
TRBV9	TRBJ2-1	TRBD2	once	TGTGCCAGCAGCGGCTCCGGGACTAGTGGGGGGGCGCTCAATGAGCAGTTCTTC	CASSGSGTSGGALNEQFF
TRBV2	TRBJ1-5	TRBD1	-	TGTGCCAGCAGTGAATTCACAGGGGAACATCAGCCCCAGCATTTT	CASSEFTGEHQPQHF
TRBV4-1	TRBJ1-5	-	once	TGCGCCAGCAGCCAAGTGGTACAACAGCCCCAGCATTTT	CASSQVVQQPQHF
TRBV7-2	TRBJ2-7	-	-	TGTGCCAGCAGCTTAGTAGGCTGGGGGGAAGAGGTCTCCTACGAGCAGTACTTC	CASSLVGWGEEVSYEQYF
TRBV6-5	TRBJ2-7	TRBD2	-	TGTGCCAGCAGTTACTCGTCGGGGGGAGGGGAGCAGTACTTC	CASSYSSGGGEQYF
TRBV6-1	TRBJ1-5	-	-	TGTGCCAGCAGTGAAGCCGGGAGTCAGCCCCAGCATTTT	CASSEAGSQPQHF
TRBV7-2	TRBJ2-1	TRBD2	-	TGTGCCAGCAGCCCACTAGTGGGACTAAACTCCTACAATGAGCAGTTCTTC	CASSPLVGLNSYNEQFF
TRBV28	TRBJ2-1	-	-	TGTGCCAGCAGTGTCGCTACTAGACTGGGAAATGAGCAGTTCTTC	CASSVATRLGNEQFF
TRBV27	TRBJ2-3	-	once	TGTGCCAGCAGTCCCCAAACTAGCCCAGATACGCAGTATTTT	CASSPQTSPDTQYF
TRBV21-1	TRBJ2-7	-	-	TGTGCCAGCAGCGGACGGACAGGGGACTACGAGCAGTACTTC	CASSGRTGDYEQYF
TRBV28	TRBJ1-3	-	-	TGTGCCAGCAACGGGGTTTCTGGAAACACCATATATTTT	CASNGVSGNTIYF
TRBV5-1	TRBJ1-1	-	-	TGCGCCAGCAGGGAGGGGTACACTGAAGCTTTCTTT	CASREGYTEAFF
TRBV19	TRBJ2-3	-	-	TGTGCCAGTAGGAATGGGAGGCGCGGTGATACGCAGTATTTT	CASRNGRRGDTQYF
TRBV30	TRBJ2-5	TRBD2	-	TGTGCCTGGACCGGGGGGGCGGCAGGTGTAATTCGGCGTCTAGAGACCCAGTACTTC	CAWTGGAAGVIRRLETQYF
TRBV18	TRBJ1-1	TRBD1	-	TGTGCCAGCTCACCCTCCAGGGGGCAAGGGAACACTGAAGCTTTCTTT	CASSPSRGQGNTEAFF
TRBV30	TRBJ1-1	TRBD1	-	TGTGCCTGGAGGGGACAGGTGGGCACTGAAGCTTTCTTT	CAWRGQVGTEAFF
TRBV2	TRBJ2-3	TRBD1	-	TGTGCCAGCAGTCCGGACAGGTCAACAGATACGCAGTATTTT	CASSPDRSTDTQYF
TRBV9	TRBJ2-7	-	-	TGTGCCAGCAGCGACGGGGGGACAGGCTCGAGGGAGCAGTACTTC	CASSDGGTGSREQYF
TRBV7-2	TRBJ1-4	-	-	TGTGCCAGCAGCTGGGGATACAGGTCCGTAAATGAAAAACTGTTTTTT	CASSWGYRSVNEKLFF
TRBV29-1	TRBJ2-2	TRBD2	-	TGCAGCGTTGGGCTAGCGGGAGGCACCGGGGAGCTGTTTTTT	CSVGLAGGTGELFF
TRBV7-6	TRBJ2-7	TRBD1	-	TGTGCCAGCAGCTTAGCTTTACAGGGGGGTAACGAGCAGTACTTC	CASSLALQGGNEQYF
TRBV28	TRBJ2-7	-	few	TGTGCCAGCAGTCCCTCACTATATTCCTACGAGCAGTACTTC	CASSPSLYSYEQYF
TRBV7-2	TRBJ1-1	-	-	TGTGCCAGCAGCTACCGACGGGTGACTGAAGCTTTCTTT	CASSYRRVTEAFF
TRBV13	TRBJ1-3	-	-	TGTGCCAGCAGCTTAGGCGAGTTGGGGAGGGGGTCTACGGACACCATATATTTT	CASSLGELGRGSTDTIYF